The T cell receptor beta chain under discussion was sequenced for a study of naive and memory T cell subsets. This CDR3 spans 14 amino acids. J gave up 5 bases and V 3 bases, and 7 bases lay outside the gene matches. The germline gives CDR1 SGHTA, CDR2 FQGNSA. Both TRBC1 and TRBC2 were covered by a beta constant-region primer of two equimolar oligonucleotides. TCRdb independently ran MiXCR on the UMI-ligation and nested PCR reads; one entry per CDR3 protein. The sample carries about 90,000 distinct CDR3 sequences, 7% recorded once. The specimen sequenced was central memory CD4+ T cells from blood. The TCR comes from a human donor in good health. V gene TRBV7-2 combines with J gene TRBJ2-7; 7 bases fit TRBD1. CDR3 nucleotides: TGTGCCAGCAGCTTTCCGGGACAGTGGAACGAGCAGTACTTC. Translating it yields CASSFPGQWNEQYF.